Below, 10 T cell receptor beta chains from the same sample are listed, as sequenced in a study of shared T cell receptors in the human thymus. TCRdb keeps only in-frame clones here, not all; method: immunoSEQ multiplex PCR. The table includes 600,000 to 900,000 clones, approximately 85% detected once. Another study also made use of these data, one on human thymus T cells.

Sequencing was done on a sample of thymocytes. Receptors were obtained from a girl in the first two years of life with a congenital heart defect.

The rearrangement uses TRBV5-6 and TRBJ1-2, with TRBD1 identical over 11 bases. The CDR3 has 18 amino acids. Per the germline V gene, CDR1 is SGHDT and CDR2 is YYEEEE. Germline trimming cut 0 bases from V and 7 bases from J; bases unmatched to any gene: 14. Here the CDR3 reads CASSLAGGQGEVACGYTF. CDR3 nucleotides: TGTGCCAGCAGCTTGGCAGGGGGACAGGGGGAGGTCGCCTGTGGCTACACCTTC. Variable domain in full (rest from reference TRBV5-6 and TRBJ1-2): DAGVTQSPTHLIKTRGQQVTLRCSPKSGHDTVSWYQQALGQGPQFIFQYYEEEERQRGNFPDRFSGHQFPNYSSELNVNALLLGDSALYLCASSLAGGQGEVACGYTFGSGTRLTVV.

V gene TRBV6-1 combines with J gene TRBJ2-7, with 9 bases fitting TRBD2. From germline, CDR1 is MNHNS and CDR2 SASEGT. The CDR3 contains 16 residues. The V and J ends lost 4 bases and 0 bases, in that order; junction bases with no gene match: 7. The CDR3 loop reads CASSGSASGDSYEQYF. Here the CDR3 DNA reads TGTGCCAGCAGTGGGTCCGCTAGCGGGGACTCCTACGAGCAGTACTTC.

The chain couples TRBV9 to TRBJ1-2, with 7 bases identical to TRBD1. Per the germline V gene, CDR1 is SGDLS and CDR2 is YYNGEE. The CDR3 sequence is 17 residues long. Unmatched junction bases numbered 12, after V lost 0 bases and J lost 4 bases. Here the CDR3 reads CASSVGGDRVVGYGYTF. The CDR3 DNA sequence: TGTGCCAGCAGCGTAGGGGGTGACAGGGTGGTTGGCTATGGCTACACCTTC.

The chain combines TRBV4-1 with TRBJ2-7, with TRBD1 as a possible D gene (5 bases). CDR3 size: 16 residues. V was pared by 3 bases and J by 2 bases, with 17 bases between. Per the germline V gene, CDR1 is MGHRA and CDR2 is YSYEKL. CDR3 DNA: TGCGCCAGCAGCCACACCCACCTGGGGCGCGCCTACGAGCAGTACTTC. Protein sequence: CASSHTHLGRAYEQYF.

V gene TRBV28 combines with J gene TRBJ1-5; 8 positions agree with TRBD1. V lost 7 bases, J lost 2 bases, and 7 bases stayed unmatched. The CDR3 sequence is 15 residues long. Germline lookup yields CDR1 MDHEN and CDR2 SYDVKM. CDR3 sequence (DNA): TGTGCCAGCAACGTACAGACAGGGGGCAATCAGCCCCAGCATTTT. Translated, it gives CASNVQTGGNQPQHF.

The chain is built from TRBV27 and TRBJ2-2; possibly TRBD1 for D (6 bases). There are 17 residues in the CDR3. V lost 3 bases, J lost 1 base, and 15 bases lay in between. The germline V gene encodes CDR1 MNHEY and CDR2 SMNVEV (reference sequence). The CDR3 protein is CASSLLGGLENTGELFF. In DNA form, the CDR3 reads TGTGCCAGCAGTTTGCTAGGGGGTTTAGAGAACACCGGGGAGCTGTTTTTT.

The rearrangement joins TRBV6-5 to TRBJ1-5; D remains ambiguous. Per the germline V gene, CDR1 is MNHEY and CDR2 is SVGAGI. The V gene lost 4 bases and the J gene lost 9 bases, with 10 bases spanning the gap. CDR3 length equals 12 residues. The CDR3 coding sequence is TGTGCCAGCAGTTCAACCCCGCGGCCCCAGCATTTT. Amino acids: CASSSTPRPQHF.

This chain joins TRBV29-1 and TRBJ1-2, with a tentative D call TRBD1 (6 bases). The V and J ends lost 4 bases and 4 bases respectively, with 19 bases between them. This CDR3 has 15 amino acids. CDR1 is SQVTM, CDR2 ANQGSEA, per germline. The CDR3 DNA sequence: TGCAGCGTTGTTGAGGCCAGGGGCGTGGGCTATGGCTACACCTTC. Its translation is CSVVEARGVGYGYTF.

This chain uses TRBV7-2 with TRBJ1-1, with D possibly being TRBD1 (5 bases). The germline V gene has CDR1 SGHTA and CDR2 FQGNSA. Trimming took off 5 bases at V and 4 bases at J, with 11 bases between the two ends. There are 13 residues in the CDR3. The CDR3, as DNA: TGTGCCAGCAGCAGCAACGGGGGCACTGAAGCTTTCTTT. This codes for CASSSNGGTEAFF. Full variable domain (remainder filled in from reference TRBV7-2 and TRBJ1-1): GAGVSQSPSNKVTEKGKDVELRCDPISGHTALYWYRQSLGQGLEFLIYFQGNSAPDKSGLPSDRFSAERTGGSVSTLTIQRTQQEDSAVYLCASSSNGGTEAFFGQGTRLTVV.

This chain uses TRBV2 with TRBJ2-4; D ambiguous. V was shortened by 5 bases and J by 0 bases, with 8 bases between the two germline ends. The CDR3 spans 14 residues. Germline-derived CDR1 and CDR2 are SNHLY and FYNNEI. The DNA for the CDR3 is TGTGCCAGCAGTCCCCTTTTAGCCAAAAACATTCAGTACTTC. Amino acids: CASSPLLAKNIQYF. The full variable domain, rest sourced from reference TRBV2 and TRBJ2-4, is EPEVTQTPSHQVTQMGQEVILRCVPISNHLYFYWYRQILGQKVEFLVSFYNNEISEKSEIFDDQFSVERPDGSNFTLKIRSTKLEDSAMYFCASSPLLAKNIQYFGAGTRLSVL.